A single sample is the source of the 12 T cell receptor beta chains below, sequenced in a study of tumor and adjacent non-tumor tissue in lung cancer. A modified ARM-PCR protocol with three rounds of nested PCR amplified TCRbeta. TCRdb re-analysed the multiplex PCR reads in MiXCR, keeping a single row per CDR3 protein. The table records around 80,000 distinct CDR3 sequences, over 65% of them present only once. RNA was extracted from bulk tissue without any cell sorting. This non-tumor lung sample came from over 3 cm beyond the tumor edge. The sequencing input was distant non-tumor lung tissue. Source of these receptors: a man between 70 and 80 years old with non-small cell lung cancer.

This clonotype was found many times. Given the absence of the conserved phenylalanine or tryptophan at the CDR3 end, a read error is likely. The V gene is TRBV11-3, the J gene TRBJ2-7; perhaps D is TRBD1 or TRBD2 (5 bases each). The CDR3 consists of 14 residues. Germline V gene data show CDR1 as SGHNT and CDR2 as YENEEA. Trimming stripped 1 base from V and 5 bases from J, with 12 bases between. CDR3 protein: CASSLGYGDHEQYL. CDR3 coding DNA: TGTGCCAGCAGCTTAGGCTACGGGGACCACGAGCAGTACCTC.

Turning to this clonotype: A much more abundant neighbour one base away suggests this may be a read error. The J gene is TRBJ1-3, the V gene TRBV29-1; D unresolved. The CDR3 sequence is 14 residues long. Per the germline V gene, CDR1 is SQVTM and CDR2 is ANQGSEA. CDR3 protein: CSVEDGSDLNIIYF. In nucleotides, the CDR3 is TGCAGCGTTGAAGATGGGTCAGATTTGAACATCATATATTTT.

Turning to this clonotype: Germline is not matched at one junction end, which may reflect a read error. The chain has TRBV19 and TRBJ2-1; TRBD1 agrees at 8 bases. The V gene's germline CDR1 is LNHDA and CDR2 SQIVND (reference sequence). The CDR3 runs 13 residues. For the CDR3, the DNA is TGTGCCTGTAGTATGACAGGGGAGCGTGAGCAGTTCTTC. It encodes CACSMTGEREQFF.

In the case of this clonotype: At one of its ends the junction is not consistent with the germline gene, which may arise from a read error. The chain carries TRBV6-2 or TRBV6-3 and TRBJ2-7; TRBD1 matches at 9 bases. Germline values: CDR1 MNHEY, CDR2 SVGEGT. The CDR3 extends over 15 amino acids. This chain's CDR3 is CASSQTGGSSYEEDF. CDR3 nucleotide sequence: TGTGCCAGCAGCCAGACAGGGGGTAGCTCCTACGAGGAGGACTTC.

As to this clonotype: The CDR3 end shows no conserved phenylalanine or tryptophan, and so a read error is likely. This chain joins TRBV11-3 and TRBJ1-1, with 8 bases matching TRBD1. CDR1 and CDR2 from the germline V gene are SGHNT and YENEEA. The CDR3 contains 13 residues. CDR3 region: CVSRGQGGTEAFL. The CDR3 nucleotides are TGTGTCAGCAGAGGACAGGGTGGGACTGAAGCTTTCCTT.

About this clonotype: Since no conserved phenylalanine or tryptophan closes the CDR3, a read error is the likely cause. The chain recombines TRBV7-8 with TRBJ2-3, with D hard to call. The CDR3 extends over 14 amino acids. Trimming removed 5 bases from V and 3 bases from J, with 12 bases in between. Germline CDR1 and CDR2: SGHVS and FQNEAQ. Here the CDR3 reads CASSDHEPTDTQYL. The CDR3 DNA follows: TGTGCCAGCAGCGACCATGAGCCTACAGATACGCAGTATCTT.

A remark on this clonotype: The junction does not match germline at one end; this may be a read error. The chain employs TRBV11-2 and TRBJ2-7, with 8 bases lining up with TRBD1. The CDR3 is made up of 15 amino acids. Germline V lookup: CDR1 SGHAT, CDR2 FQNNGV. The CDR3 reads CTSNLDQGAPYEQYF. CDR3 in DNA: TGTACCAGCAATTTAGATCAGGGGGCCCCCTACGAGCAGTACTTC.

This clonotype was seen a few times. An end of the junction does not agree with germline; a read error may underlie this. DNA for the CDR3: TGCGCCAGTAGCCATCTTCGACAGGACGGCAATTCACCCCCCCACTTT. This encodes CASSHLRQDGNSPPHF. The chain joins TRBV4-1 to TRBJ1-6; D possibly corresponds to TRBD1 (6 bases). Germline assignment: CDR1 MGHRA and CDR2 YSYEKL. The CDR3 sequence is 16 residues long.

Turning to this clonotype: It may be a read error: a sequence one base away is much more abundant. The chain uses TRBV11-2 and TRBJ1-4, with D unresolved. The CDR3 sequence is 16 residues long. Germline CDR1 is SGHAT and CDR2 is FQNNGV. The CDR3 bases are TGTGCCAGCAGCTATAGTGGGGTTGCAACTAATGAAAACCTGTTTTTT. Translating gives CASSYSGVATNENLFF.

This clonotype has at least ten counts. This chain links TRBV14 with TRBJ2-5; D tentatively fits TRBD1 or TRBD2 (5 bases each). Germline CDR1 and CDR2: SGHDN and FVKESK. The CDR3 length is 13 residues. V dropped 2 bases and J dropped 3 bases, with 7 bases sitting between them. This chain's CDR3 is CASSQRGEETQYF. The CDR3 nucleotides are TGTGCCAGCAGCCAAAGAGGGGAAGAGACCCAGTACTTC.

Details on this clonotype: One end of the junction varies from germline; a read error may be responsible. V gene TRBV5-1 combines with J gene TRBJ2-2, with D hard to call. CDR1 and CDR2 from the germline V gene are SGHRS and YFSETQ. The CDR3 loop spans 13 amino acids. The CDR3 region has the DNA TGCGTCAGCAGCTTGGATAGGATCGGGGAGCTGTTTTTT. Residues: CVSSLDRIGELFF.

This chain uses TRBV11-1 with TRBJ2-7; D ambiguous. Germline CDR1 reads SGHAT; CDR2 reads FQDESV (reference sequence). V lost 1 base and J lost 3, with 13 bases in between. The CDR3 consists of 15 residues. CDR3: CASSLEPSTLYEQYF. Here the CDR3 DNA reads TGTGCCAGCAGCTTAGAACCTTCCACCCTCTACGAGCAGTACTTC. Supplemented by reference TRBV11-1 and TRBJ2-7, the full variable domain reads EAEVAQSPRYKITEKSQAVAFWCDPISGHATLYWYRQILGQGPELLVQFQDESVVDDSQLPKDRFSAERLKGVDSTLKIQPAELGDSAMYLCASSLEPSTLYEQYFGPGTRLTVT.